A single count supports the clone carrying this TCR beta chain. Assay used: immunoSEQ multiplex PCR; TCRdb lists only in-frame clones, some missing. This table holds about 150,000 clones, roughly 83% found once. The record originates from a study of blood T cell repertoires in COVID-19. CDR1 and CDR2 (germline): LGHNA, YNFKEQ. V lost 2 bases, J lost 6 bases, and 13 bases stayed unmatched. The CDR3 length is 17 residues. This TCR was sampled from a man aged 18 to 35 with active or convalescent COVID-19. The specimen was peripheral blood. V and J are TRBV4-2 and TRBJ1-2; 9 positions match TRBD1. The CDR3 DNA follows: TGTGCCAGCAGCCAAACACCTCCGGGACAGGGAATAGATGGCTACACCTTC. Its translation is CASSQTPPGQGIDGYTF.